A selection of T cell receptor beta chains follows, all from one sample in a study of cytomegalovirus exposure and HLA in healthy donors. Assay used: immunoSEQ multiplex PCR; TCRdb lists only in-frame clones, some missing. The table lists 95,000 to 150,000 clones. The source material was PBMCs. These receptors came from a man between 18 and 29 years old in good health and CMV-seronegative. CDR3s include the opening cysteine and the closing phenylalanine or tryptophan. Fields, in order: V gene, D gene, J gene, CDR3 protein, CDR3 DNA. A D gene is named only where the DNA matches it firmly.

>TRBV5-1|TRBD1|TRBJ1-1
CASSLAGRGRSPEAFF
TGCGCCAGCAGCTTGGCCGGCAGGGGGCGTAGCCCTGAAGCTTTCTTT
>TRBV7-9|.|TRBJ1-1
CASSSGQPTEAFF
TGTGCCAGCAGCTCCGGACAACCCACTGAAGCTTTCTTT
>TRBV6-4|.|TRBJ1-6
CASSSGQRDSPLHF
TGTGCCAGCAGTTCAGGACAGAGAGATTCACCCCTCCACTTT
>TRBV5-1|TRBD2|TRBJ2-3
CASSSGGGTDTQYF
TGCGCCAGCAGCTCGGGAGGGGGCACAGATACGCAGTATTTT
>TRBV29-1|.|TRBJ2-5
CSVEGPSGQETQYF
TGCAGCGTTGAAGGGCCCAGCGGGCAAGAGACCCAGTACTTC
>TRBV5-4|.|TRBJ2-2
CASSLGLPGRGNTGELFF
TGTGCCAGCAGCTTGGGACTACCCGGTCGGGGAAACACCGGGGAGCTGTTTTTT
>TRBV9|.|TRBJ1-1
CASSVIQGGFSEAFF
TGTGCCAGCAGCGTAATACAGGGTGGATTTTCTGAAGCTTTCTTT
>TRBV19|.|TRBJ1-5
CASSTKTISNQPQHF
TGTGCCAGTAGTACAAAGACAATAAGCAATCAGCCCCAGCATTTT
>TRBV29-1|.|TRBJ2-1
CSVGGANEQFF
TGCAGCGTTGGGGGAGCGAATGAGCAGTTCTTC
>TRBV6-5|.|TRBJ1-4
CASSLDRLNEKLFF
TGTGCCAGCAGCCTGGACAGACTTAATGAAAAACTGTTTTTT
>TRBV19|.|TRBJ1-2
CASSIDRQGYTF
TGTGCCAGTAGTATAGACAGGCAGGGCTACACCTTC
>TRBV13|.|TRBJ1-3
CASSPRGGAYGNTIYF
TGTGCCAGCAGCCCAAGGGGGGGGGCTTATGGAAACACCATATATTTT
>TRBV7-8|.|TRBJ2-5
CASSSLEETQYF
TGTGCCAGCAGCAGTCTGGAGGAGACCCAGTACTTC
>TRBV10-1|TRBD1|TRBJ1-1
CASSPRTGMNTEAFF
TGCGCCAGCAGTCCCCGGACAGGCATGAACACTGAAGCTTTCTTT
>TRBV5-1|TRBD1|TRBJ2-7
CASSFMGQGSHEQYF
TGCGCCAGCAGCTTTATGGGACAGGGTAGCCACGAGCAGTACTTC
>TRBV27|TRBD1|TRBJ2-7
CASSPAGTGYYEQYF
TGTGCCAGCAGCCCAGCAGGGACAGGGTACTACGAGCAGTACTTC
>TRBV9|.|TRBJ1-2
CAGQNYGYTF
TGTGCCGGACAGAACTATGGCTACACCTTC
>TRBV7-7|TRBD2|TRBJ2-5
CASSSLSSGGQETQYF
TGTGCTAGCAGCTCCCTATCAAGCGGGGGGCAAGAGACCCAGTACTTC
>TRBV28|.|TRBJ2-1
CASSFPVRVSSYNEQFF
TGTGCCAGCAGTTTCCCCGTGCGGGTGAGCTCCTACAATGAGCAGTTCTTC
>TRBV7-8|TRBD1|TRBJ1-5
CASSLEGQTSNQPQHF
TGTGCCAGCAGCTTAGAGGGACAGACTAGCAATCAGCCCCAGCATTTT
>TRBV19|TRBD2|TRBJ2-3
CASKVSTSGTDTQYF
TGTGCCAGTAAGGTCAGCACTAGCGGCACAGATACGCAGTATTTT
>TRBV2|TRBD1|TRBJ1-4
CASSADRGNEKLFF
TGTGCCAGCAGTGCAGACAGGGGGAATGAAAAACTGTTTTTT
>TRBV4-2|.|TRBJ2-1
CASSQTKSSYNEQFF
TGTGCCAGCAGCCAAACTAAGAGCTCCTACAATGAGCAGTTCTTC
>TRBV7-8|.|TRBJ2-7
CASSLGLASSYEQYF
TGTGCCAGCAGCTTAGGGCTAGCTTCCTCCTACGAGCAGTACTTC
>TRBV25-1|.|TRBJ2-1
CASSTADTGNEQFF
TGTGCCAGCAGTACAGCAGACACCGGCAATGAGCAGTTCTTC
>TRBV18|.|TRBJ1-2
CASSPMRGGDYGYTF
TGTGCCAGCTCACCTATGAGGGGAGGGGACTATGGCTACACCTTC
>TRBV27|TRBD2|TRBJ2-3
CASSFLREYADTQYF
TGTGCCAGCAGTTTTCTGCGGGAGTACGCAGATACGCAGTATTTT
>TRBV18|TRBD2|TRBJ2-3
CASSQATSGVDTQYF
TGTGCCAGCTCACAAGCGACTAGCGGGGTAGATACGCAGTATTTT
>TRBV30|TRBD1|TRBJ2-5
CAWSIGQGAWETQYF
TGTGCCTGGAGTATAGGACAGGGGGCTTGGGAGACCCAGTACTTC
>TRBV28|TRBD1|TRBJ2-3
CASTWDRGTDTQYF
TGTGCCAGCACCTGGGACAGGGGGACAGATACGCAGTATTTT
>TRBV5-1|.|TRBJ2-7
CASSSREQHLYEQYF
TGCGCCAGCAGCTCCCGAGAACAGCACCTCTACGAGCAGTACTTC